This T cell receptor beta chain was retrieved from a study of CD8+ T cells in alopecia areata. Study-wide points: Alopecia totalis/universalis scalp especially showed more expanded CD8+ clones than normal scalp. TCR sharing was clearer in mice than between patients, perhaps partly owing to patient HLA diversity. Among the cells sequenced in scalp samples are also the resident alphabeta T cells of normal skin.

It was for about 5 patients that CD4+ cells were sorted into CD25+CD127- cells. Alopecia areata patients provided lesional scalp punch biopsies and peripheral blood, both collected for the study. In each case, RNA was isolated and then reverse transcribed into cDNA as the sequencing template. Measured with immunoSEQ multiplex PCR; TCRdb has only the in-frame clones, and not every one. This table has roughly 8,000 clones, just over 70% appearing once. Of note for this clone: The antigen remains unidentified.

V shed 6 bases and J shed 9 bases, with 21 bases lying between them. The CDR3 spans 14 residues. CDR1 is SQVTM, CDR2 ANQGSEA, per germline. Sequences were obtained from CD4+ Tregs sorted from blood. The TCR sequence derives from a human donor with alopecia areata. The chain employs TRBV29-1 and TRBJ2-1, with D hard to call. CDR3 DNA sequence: TGCAGCGTGGAAACGCTACGGGCTTCGGGTGAGCAGTTCTTC. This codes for CSVETLRASGEQFF.